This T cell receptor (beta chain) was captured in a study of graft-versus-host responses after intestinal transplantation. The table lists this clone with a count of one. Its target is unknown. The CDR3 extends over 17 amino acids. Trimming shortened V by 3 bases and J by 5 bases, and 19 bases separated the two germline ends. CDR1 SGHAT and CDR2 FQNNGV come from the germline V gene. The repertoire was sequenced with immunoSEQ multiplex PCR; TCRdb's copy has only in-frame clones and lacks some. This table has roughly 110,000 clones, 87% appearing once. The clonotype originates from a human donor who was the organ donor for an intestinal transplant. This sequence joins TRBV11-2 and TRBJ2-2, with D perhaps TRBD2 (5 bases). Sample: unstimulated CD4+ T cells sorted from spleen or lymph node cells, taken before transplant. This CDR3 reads CASSLGEGQARTGELFF. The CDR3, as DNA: TGTGCCAGCAGCTTGGGTGAGGGCCAGGCGAGGACCGGGGAGCTGTTTTTT. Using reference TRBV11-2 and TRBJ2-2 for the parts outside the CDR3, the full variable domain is EAGVAQSPRYKIIEKRQSVAFWCNPISGHATLYWYQQILGQGPKLLIQFQNNGVVDDSQLPKDRFSAERLKGVDSTLKIQPAKLEDSAVYLCASSLGEGQARTGELFFGEGSRLTVL.